This record concerns one T cell receptor (beta chain) sequence. In the study's own analysis: The assay estimated nucleated cells by amplifying reference gene primers. TCRdb's table, derived via immunoSEQ multiplex PCR, lists solely in-frame clones and lacks some. That table is the source of V, J and clone size, and D and trimming were worked out from the DNA. Among 250,000 to 350,000 clones, around nine tenths were seen once, and the ten largest hold around 12%. The V end lost 4 bases, the J end lost 5 bases, and 21 bases lay between the germline ends. Germline values: CDR1 SGHAT, CDR2 FQNNGV. CDR3 length equals 17 residues. This entry comes from a study of blood T cell repertoires in COVID-19. Overall study: Sites across the United States, Italy and Spain contributed samples from acute and convalescent COVID-19. T cells, B-cell-depleted T cells, or PBMCs supplied cDNA or gDNA.

The sequence was collected from a woman between 70 and 85 years old with COVID-19, enrolled during active disease. The chain is built from TRBV11-2 and TRBJ2-1, with D unresolved. Material: peripheral blood. CDR3 sequence (DNA): TGTGCCAGCAGCTCACCCCTGACTCCGAAAATGAACAATGAGCAGTTCTTC. As protein: CASSSPLTPKMNNEQFF.